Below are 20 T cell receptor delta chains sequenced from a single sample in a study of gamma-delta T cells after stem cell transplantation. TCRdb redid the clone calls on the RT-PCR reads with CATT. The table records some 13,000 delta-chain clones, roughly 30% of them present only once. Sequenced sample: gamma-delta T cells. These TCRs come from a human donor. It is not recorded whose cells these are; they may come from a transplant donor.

CDR3 nucleotides: TGTGCCTGTGAGCCCTTACTGGGGGACCGCCCTTTGACAGCACAACTCTTCTTT. This encodes CACEPLLGDRPLTAQLFF. The gene calls are TRDV2 and TRDJ2, with 9 bases matching TRDD3. The germline gives CDR1 GEAIGNYY, CDR2 EKD. V shed 4 bases and J 0 bases; nucleotides not matched to a gene: 11. The CDR3 spans 18 residues.

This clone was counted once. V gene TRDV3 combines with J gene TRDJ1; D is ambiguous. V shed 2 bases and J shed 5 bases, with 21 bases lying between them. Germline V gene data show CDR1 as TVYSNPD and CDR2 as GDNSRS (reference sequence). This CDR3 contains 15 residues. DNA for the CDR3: TGTGCCTTTTCGTTCCCCCCGTCGGGACTTGATAAACTCATCTTT. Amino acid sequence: CAFSFPPSGLDKLIF.

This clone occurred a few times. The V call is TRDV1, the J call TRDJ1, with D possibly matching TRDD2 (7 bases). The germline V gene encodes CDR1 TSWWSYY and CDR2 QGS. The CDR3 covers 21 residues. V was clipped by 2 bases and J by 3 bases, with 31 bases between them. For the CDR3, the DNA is TGTGCTCTTGGGGAAAGGGTCTGGGGTTCCTACCTTGTACTGGGCCCCGATAAACTCATCTTT. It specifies CALGERVWGSYLVLGPDKLIF.

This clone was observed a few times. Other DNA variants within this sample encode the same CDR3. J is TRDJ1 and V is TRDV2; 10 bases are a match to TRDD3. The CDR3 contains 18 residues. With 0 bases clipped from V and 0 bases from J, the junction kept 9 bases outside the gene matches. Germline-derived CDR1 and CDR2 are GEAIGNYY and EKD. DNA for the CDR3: TGTGCCTGTGACACCGGTGGTGGGGGATACCCACACACCGATAAACTCATCTTT. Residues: CACDTGGGGYPHTDKLIF.

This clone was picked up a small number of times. In nucleotides, the CDR3 is TGTGCTCTTGGGGAACTGAAGATTCCCCCGTACTGGGGGATTAGCTCCTGGGACACCCGACAGATGTTTTTC. Its protein product is CALGELKIPPYWGISSWDTRQMFF. V and J are TRDV1 and TRDJ3; 10 bases map to TRDD3. Germline V gene sequence: CDR1 TSWWSYY, CDR2 QGS. The CDR3 spans 24 residues. Unmatched junction bases numbered 17, after V lost 0 bases and J lost 0 bases.

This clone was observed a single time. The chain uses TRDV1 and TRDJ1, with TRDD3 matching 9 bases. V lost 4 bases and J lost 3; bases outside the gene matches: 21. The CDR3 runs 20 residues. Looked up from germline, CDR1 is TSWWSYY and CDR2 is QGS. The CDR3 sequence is CALGAFPALLGEGVPDKLIF. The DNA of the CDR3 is TGTGCTCTTGGGGCCTTCCCGGCCTTACTGGGGGAAGGGGTCCCCGATAAACTCATCTTT.

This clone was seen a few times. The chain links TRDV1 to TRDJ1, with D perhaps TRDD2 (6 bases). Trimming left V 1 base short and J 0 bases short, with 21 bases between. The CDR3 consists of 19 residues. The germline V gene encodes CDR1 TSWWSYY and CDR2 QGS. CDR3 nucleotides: TGTGCTCTTGGGGAACGGGGGGCTATCCTACGCCCGAACACCGATAAACTCATCTTT. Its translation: CALGERGAILRPNTDKLIF.

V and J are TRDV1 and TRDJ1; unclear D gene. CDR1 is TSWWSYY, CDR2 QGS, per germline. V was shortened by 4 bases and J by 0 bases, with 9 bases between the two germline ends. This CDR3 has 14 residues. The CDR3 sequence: CALGGPVYTDKLIF. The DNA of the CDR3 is TGTGCTCTTGGGGGTCCCGTGTACACCGATAAACTCATCTTT.

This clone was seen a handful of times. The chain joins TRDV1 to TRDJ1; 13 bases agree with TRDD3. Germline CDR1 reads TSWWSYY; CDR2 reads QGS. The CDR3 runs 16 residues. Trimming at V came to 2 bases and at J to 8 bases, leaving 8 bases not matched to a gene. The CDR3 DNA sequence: TGTGCTCTTGGGGAAGTGGAAACTGGGGGATACGACAAACTCATCTTT. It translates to CALGEVETGGYDKLIF.

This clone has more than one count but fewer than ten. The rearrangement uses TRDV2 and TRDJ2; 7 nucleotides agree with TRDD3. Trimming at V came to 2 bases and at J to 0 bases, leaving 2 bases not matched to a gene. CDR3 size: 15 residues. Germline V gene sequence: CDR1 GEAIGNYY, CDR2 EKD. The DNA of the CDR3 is TGTGCCTGTGACAAAGGGGATACTTTGACAGCACAACTCTTCTTT. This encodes CACDKGDTLTAQLFF.

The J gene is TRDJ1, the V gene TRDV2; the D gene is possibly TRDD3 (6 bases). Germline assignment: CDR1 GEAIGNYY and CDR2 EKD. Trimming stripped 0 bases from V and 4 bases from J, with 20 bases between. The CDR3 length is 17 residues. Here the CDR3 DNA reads TGTGCCTGTGACACCGGTATCTGGGGAAGAAAAGACGATAAACTCATCTTT. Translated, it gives CACDTGIWGRKDDKLIF.

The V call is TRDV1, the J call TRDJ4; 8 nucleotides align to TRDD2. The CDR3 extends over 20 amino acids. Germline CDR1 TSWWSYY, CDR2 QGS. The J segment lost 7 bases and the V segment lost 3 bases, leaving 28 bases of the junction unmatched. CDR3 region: CALGERLPRLYCGLPTGLIF. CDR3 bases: TGTGCTCTTGGGGAGCGCCTTCCTAGGTTGTACTGTGGGCTACCAACGGGCCTGATCTTT.

CDR3 DNA: TGTGCCTGTGACAGAGTACTGAGGGATTTCTTGACAGCACAACTCTTCTTT. It specifies CACDRVLRDFLTAQLFF. This chain links TRDV2 with TRDJ2; weak D call: TRDD3 (5 bases). Deletions cut 2 bases from V and 2 bases from J, with 17 bases between. Per germline, CDR1 GEAIGNYY and CDR2 EKD. The CDR3 is made up of 17 amino acids.

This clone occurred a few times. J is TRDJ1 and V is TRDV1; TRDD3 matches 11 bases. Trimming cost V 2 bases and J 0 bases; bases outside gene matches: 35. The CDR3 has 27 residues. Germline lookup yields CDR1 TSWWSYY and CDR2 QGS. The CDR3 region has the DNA TGTGCTCTTGGGGAAGCGTCAAATTTTTTCCTACCAACGACGTACTGGGGGATATGGGGTTACACCGATAAACTCATCTTT. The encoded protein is CALGEASNFFLPTTYWGIWGYTDKLIF.

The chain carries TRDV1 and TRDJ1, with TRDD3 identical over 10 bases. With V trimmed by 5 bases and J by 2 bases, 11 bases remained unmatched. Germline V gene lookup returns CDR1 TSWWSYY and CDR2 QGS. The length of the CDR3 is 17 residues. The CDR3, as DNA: TGTGCTCTTGGGCTACTTAGGGGGATACGATATACCGATAAACTCATCTTT. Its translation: CALGLLRGIRYTDKLIF.

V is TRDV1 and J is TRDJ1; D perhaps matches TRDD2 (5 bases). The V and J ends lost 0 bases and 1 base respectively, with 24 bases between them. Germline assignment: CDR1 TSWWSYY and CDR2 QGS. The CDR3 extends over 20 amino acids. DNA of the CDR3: TGTGCTCTTGGGGAACTAAAATTACCTTCTTTCGTATACTGCACCGATAAACTCATCTTT. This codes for CALGELKLPSFVYCTDKLIF.

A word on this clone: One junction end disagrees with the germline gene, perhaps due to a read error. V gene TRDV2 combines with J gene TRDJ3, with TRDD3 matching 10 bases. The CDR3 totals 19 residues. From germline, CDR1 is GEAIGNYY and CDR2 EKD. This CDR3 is CACDTGKGDTRWDTRKMFF. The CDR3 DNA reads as TGTGCCTGTGACACCGGGAAGGGGGATACGCGCTGGGACACCCGAAAGATGTTTTTC.

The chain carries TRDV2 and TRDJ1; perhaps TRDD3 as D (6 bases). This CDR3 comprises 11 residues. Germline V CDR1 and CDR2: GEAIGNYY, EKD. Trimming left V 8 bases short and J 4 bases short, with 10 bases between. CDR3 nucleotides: TGTGCCTACCGGGGATGCGATAAACTCATCTTT. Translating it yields CAYRGCDKLIF.

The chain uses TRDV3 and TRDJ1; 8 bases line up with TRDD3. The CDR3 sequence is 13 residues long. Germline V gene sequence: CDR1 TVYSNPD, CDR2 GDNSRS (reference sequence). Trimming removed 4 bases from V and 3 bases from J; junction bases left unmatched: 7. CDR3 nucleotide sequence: TGTGCCTCAACGCCTGGGGGAGCCGATAAACTCATCTTT. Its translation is CASTPGGADKLIF.

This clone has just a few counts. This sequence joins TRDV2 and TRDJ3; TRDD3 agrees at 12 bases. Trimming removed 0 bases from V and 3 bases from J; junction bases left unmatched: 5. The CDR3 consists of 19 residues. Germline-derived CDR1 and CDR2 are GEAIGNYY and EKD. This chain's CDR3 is CACDTGTGGYFWDTRQMFF. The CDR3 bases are TGTGCCTGTGACACCGGTACTGGGGGATACTTCTGGGACACCCGACAGATGTTTTTC.